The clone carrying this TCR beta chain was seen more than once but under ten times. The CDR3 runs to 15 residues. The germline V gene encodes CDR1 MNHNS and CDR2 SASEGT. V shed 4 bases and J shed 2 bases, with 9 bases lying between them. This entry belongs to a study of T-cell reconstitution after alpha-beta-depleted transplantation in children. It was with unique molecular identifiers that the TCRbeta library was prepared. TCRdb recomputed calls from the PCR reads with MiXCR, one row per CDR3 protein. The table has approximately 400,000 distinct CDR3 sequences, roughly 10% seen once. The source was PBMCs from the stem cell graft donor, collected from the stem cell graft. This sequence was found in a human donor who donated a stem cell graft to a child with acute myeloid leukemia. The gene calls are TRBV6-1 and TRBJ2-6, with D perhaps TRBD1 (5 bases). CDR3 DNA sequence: TGTGCCAGCAGTGGTCGCAGGGCTGGGGCCAACGTCCTGACTTTC. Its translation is CASSGRRAGANVLTF.